Listed below are T cell receptor beta chains from one sample, sequenced in a study of cytomegalovirus exposure and HLA in healthy donors. The table came from immunoSEQ multiplex PCR; TCRdb's copy has only in-frame clones and leaves some out. The sample consists of 130,000 to 150,000 clones, around four fifths of them appearing once. The sample comprised PBMCs. Source of these receptors: a female donor in good health and CMV-seronegative. Each CDR3 is given with its conserved first and last residue. A D gene is named only where the DNA matches it firmly. Size values are once, few and many counts, or a class for expanded clones, and some rows have none.

v_call: TRBV4-1; d_call: TRBD1; clone_size: once; j_call: TRBJ2-7; cdr3_aa: CASSQEKENRGNEQYF; cdr3_nt: TGCGCCAGCAGCCAAGAGAAGGAGAACAGGGGGAACGAGCAGTACTTC
v_call: TRBV9; d_call: .; clone_size: .; j_call: TRBJ2-7; cdr3_aa: CASGGTYDFYEQYF; cdr3_nt: TGTGCCAGCGGGGGGACCTACGATTTCTACGAGCAGTACTTC
v_call: TRBV9; d_call: TRBD1; clone_size: .; j_call: TRBJ2-3; cdr3_aa: CASSVVATGQGASTDTQYF; cdr3_nt: TGTGCCAGCAGCGTAGTAGCAACGGGACAGGGGGCGAGCACAGATACGCAGTATTTT
v_call: TRBV11-2; d_call: TRBD2; clone_size: .; j_call: TRBJ2-1; cdr3_aa: CASSLSSGRPSYNEQFF; cdr3_nt: TGTGCCAGCAGCCTTTCTAGCGGGAGGCCTTCCTACAATGAGCAGTTCTTC
v_call: TRBV28; d_call: .; clone_size: .; j_call: TRBJ2-5; cdr3_aa: CASIGRGKPQETQYF; cdr3_nt: TGTGCCAGCATAGGACGGGGTAAGCCGCAAGAGACCCAGTACTTC
v_call: TRBV6-1; d_call: TRBD1; clone_size: few; j_call: TRBJ2-7; cdr3_aa: CASRAPGTGVSEQYF; cdr3_nt: TGTGCCAGCAGGGCACCCGGGACAGGGGTGAGTGAGCAGTACTTC
v_call: TRBV7-3; d_call: .; clone_size: .; j_call: TRBJ2-1; cdr3_aa: CASSPRDCSYNEQFF; cdr3_nt: TGTGCCAGCAGCCCTAGGGACTGCTCCTACAATGAGCAGTTCTTC
v_call: TRBV11-2; d_call: TRBD1; clone_size: .; j_call: TRBJ1-5; cdr3_aa: CASSWDRVQPQHF; cdr3_nt: TGTGCCAGCAGTTGGGACAGGGTCCAGCCCCAGCATTTT
v_call: TRBV20-1; d_call: .; clone_size: .; j_call: TRBJ2-1; cdr3_aa: CSARDPYEQFF; cdr3_nt: TGCAGTGCTAGAGATCCTTATGAGCAGTTCTTC
v_call: TRBV11-1; d_call: TRBD2; clone_size: .; j_call: TRBJ2-7; cdr3_aa: CASSKLAGGPNGEQYF; cdr3_nt: TGTGCCAGCAGCAAACTAGCGGGAGGGCCAAATGGCGAGCAGTACTTC
v_call: TRBV6-1; d_call: TRBD2; clone_size: .; j_call: TRBJ2-7; cdr3_aa: CASSEAGLAGGLPYEQYF; cdr3_nt: TGTGCCAGCAGTGAAGCGGGGCTAGCGGGAGGTCTACCCTACGAGCAGTACTTC
v_call: TRBV6-4; d_call: .; clone_size: .; j_call: TRBJ2-6; cdr3_aa: CASSDQGIGANVLTF; cdr3_nt: TGTGCCAGCAGCGATCAGGGGATTGGGGCCAACGTCCTGACTTTC
v_call: TRBV5-6; d_call: .; clone_size: once; j_call: TRBJ1-2; cdr3_aa: CASSPGGLRPDYGYTF; cdr3_nt: TGTGCCAGCAGCCCCGGCGGGCTCCGGCCCGACTATGGCTACACCTTC
v_call: TRBV5-1; d_call: TRBD1; clone_size: .; j_call: TRBJ2-5; cdr3_aa: CASSHSTGGLYQETQYF; cdr3_nt: TGCGCCAGCAGCCACTCGACAGGGGGATTGTACCAAGAGACCCAGTACTTC
v_call: TRBV5-1; d_call: .; clone_size: .; j_call: TRBJ2-1; cdr3_aa: CASSLARKMTDEQFF; cdr3_nt: TGCGCCAGCAGCTTGGCCCGTAAGATGACAGATGAGCAGTTCTTC
v_call: TRBV14; d_call: TRBD1; clone_size: .; j_call: TRBJ2-7; cdr3_aa: CASSQRTGGMKYF; cdr3_nt: TGTGCCAGCAGCCAGAGGACAGGGGGAATGAAGTACTTC